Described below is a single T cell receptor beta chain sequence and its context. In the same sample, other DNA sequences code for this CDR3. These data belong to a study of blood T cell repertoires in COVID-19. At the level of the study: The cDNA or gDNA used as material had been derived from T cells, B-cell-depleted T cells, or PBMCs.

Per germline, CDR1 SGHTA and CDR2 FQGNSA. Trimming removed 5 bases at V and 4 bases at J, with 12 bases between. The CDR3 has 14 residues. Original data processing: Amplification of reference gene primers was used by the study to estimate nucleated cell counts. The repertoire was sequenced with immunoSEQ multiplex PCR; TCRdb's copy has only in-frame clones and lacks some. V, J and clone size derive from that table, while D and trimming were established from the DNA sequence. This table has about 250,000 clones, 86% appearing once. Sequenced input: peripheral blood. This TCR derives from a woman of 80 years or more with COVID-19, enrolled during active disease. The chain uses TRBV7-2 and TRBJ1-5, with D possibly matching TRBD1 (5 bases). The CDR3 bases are TGTGCCAGCAGCCCCGGGGGGGGGAATCAGCCCCAGCATTTT. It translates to CASSPGGGNQPQHF.